The rows below give T cell receptor beta chains drawn from one sample of a study of shared clonotypes between healthy human individuals. Using immunoSEQ multiplex PCR, the repertoire was profiled, and TCRdb retains in-frame clones only, with some absent. The sample has approximately 2,000,000 clones, roughly 93% seen once; the top ten hold more than 1.5%. Sequenced input: naive CD8+ T cells from PBMCs. All receptors come from a man aged 18 to 30 in good health. Some clones in this sample may be carry-over from other donors' samples. Each CDR3 is given with its conserved first and last residue. A D gene is named only where the DNA matches it firmly. The size field is filled for only some rows; it gives once, few, many or a size class.

V gene,J gene,CDR3 length,clone size,D gene,CDR3 protein,CDR3 DNA
TRBV29-1,TRBJ2-3,12,.,.,CSVEGGQNTQYF,TGCAGCGTTGAAGGGGGCCAAAATACGCAGTATTTT
TRBV14,TRBJ2-2,12,.,.,CASSPGAGELFF,TGTGCCAGCAGTCCCGGGGCCGGGGAGCTGTTTTTT
TRBV27,TRBJ2-2,16,.,.,CASSPEAGANTGELFF,TGTGCCAGCAGTCCAGAAGCGGGCGCGAACACCGGGGAGCTGTTTTTT
TRBV4-1,TRBJ2-7,15,.,.,CASSQASSGRVEQYF,TGCGCCAGCAGCCAAGCGTCCAGCGGAAGGGTCGAGCAGTACTTC
TRBV27,TRBJ1-1,13,.,.,CASSHRAWTEAFF,TGTGCCAGCAGTCACCGGGCTTGGACTGAAGCTTTCTTT
TRBV19,TRBJ2-7,15,.,.,CASSPLPGTDYEQYF,TGTGCCAGTAGCCCCCTTCCCGGGACGGATTACGAGCAGTACTTC
TRBV27,TRBJ1-2,13,.,.,CASSPNTNYGYTF,TGTGCCAGCAGTCCCAATACTAACTATGGCTACACCTTC
TRBV7-2,TRBJ2-3,13,.,.,CASSLEFTDTQYF,TGTGCCAGCAGCTTAGAATTTACAGATACGCAGTATTTT
TRBV5-8,TRBJ2-5,14,.,TRBD1,CASSLAGGGETQYF,TGTGCCAGCAGCTTGGCAGGGGGCGGTGAGACCCAGTACTTC
TRBV4-2,TRBJ2-7,17,.,TRBD2,CASSQRGGLAGSYEQYF,TGTGCCAGCAGCCAAAGAGGAGGGCTAGCGGGATCCTACGAGCAGTACTTC
TRBV30,TRBJ1-2,12,few,.,CACFRTNYGYTF,TGTGCCTGTTTCAGGACTAACTATGGCTACACCTTC
TRBV7-9,TRBJ2-2,14,.,.,CASSGGRNTGELFF,TGTGCCAGCAGCGGGGGGCGGAACACCGGGGAGCTGTTTTTT
TRBV2,TRBJ2-3,16,.,TRBD2,CASRGWYSGSTDTQYF,TGTGCCAGCAGGGGGTGGTATAGCGGGAGCACAGATACGCAGTATTTT
TRBV10-1,TRBJ2-7,13,.,.,CASSEYRYYEQYF,TGCGCCAGCAGTGAATACAGATACTACGAGCAGTACTTC
TRBV7-9,TRBJ2-3,15,.,.,CASSPRIGSTDTQYF,TGTGCCAGCAGCCCCCGCATCGGGAGCACAGATACGCAGTATTTT
TRBV30,TRBJ1-5,17,.,TRBD1,CAWFVGQGAWGNQPQHF,TGTGCCTGGTTCGTGGGACAGGGGGCCTGGGGCAATCAGCCCCAGCATTTT
TRBV7-9,TRBJ2-3,16,.,TRBD2,CASSPRRAGSTDTQYF,TGTGCCAGCAGCCCTAGACGAGCGGGGAGCACAGATACGCAGTATTTT
TRBV9,TRBJ2-1,15,.,.,CASSAHSGSANEQFF,TGTGCCAGCAGCGCCCACTCTGGGTCTGCCAATGAGCAGTTCTTC
TRBV27,TRBJ1-2,14,.,.,CASSLSGESYGYTF,TGTGCCAGCAGTTTATCAGGGGAAAGCTATGGCTACACCTTC
TRBV18,TRBJ2-7,13,once,.,CASSPLGGYEQYF,TGTGCCAGCTCACCACTTGGGGGCTACGAGCAGTACTTC
TRBV6-6,TRBJ2-7,11,.,.,CASEASYEQYF,TGTGCCAGCGAGGCCAGCTACGAGCAGTACTTC
TRBV5-4,TRBJ1-1,13,once,TRBD1,CASSSRDRLEAFF,TGTGCCAGCAGCTCCCGGGACAGACTTGAAGCTTTCTTT
TRBV29-1,TRBJ2-7,11,once,.,CSVEIDYEQYF,TGCAGCGTTGAAATCGACTACGAGCAGTACTTC
TRBV7-6,TRBJ1-3,13,.,.,CASSPFLGNTIYF,TGTGCCAGCAGCCCATTCCTTGGAAACACCATATATTTT
TRBV6-6,TRBJ2-3,13,once,.,CASSFREPDTQYF,TGTGCCAGCAGTTTCCGGGAGCCAGATACGCAGTATTTT
TRBV10-3,TRBJ1-5,14,.,.,CAISESISNQPQHF,TGTGCCATCAGTGAGTCTATTAGCAATCAGCCCCAGCATTTT
TRBV4-1,TRBJ2-4,15,.,.,CASSQAQGSKNIQYF,TGCGCCAGCAGCCAAGCTCAGGGCTCCAAAAACATTCAGTACTTC
TRBV27,TRBJ2-1,14,once,.,CASIDRSSYNEQFF,TGTGCCAGCATAGACAGGAGCTCCTACAATGAGCAGTTCTTC
TRBV9,TRBJ2-3,13,.,TRBD2,CASTSGVRDTQYF,TGTGCCAGCACTAGCGGGGTTCGAGATACGCAGTATTTT
TRBV5-4,TRBJ1-1,14,.,TRBD1,CASSLDRGGTEAFF,TGTGCCAGCAGCTTGGACAGGGGGGGGACTGAAGCTTTCTTT
TRBV6-5,TRBJ2-4,15,.,.,CASSYDERTLNIQYF,TGTGCCAGCAGTTACGATGAGCGGACCTTAAACATTCAGTACTTC
TRBV28,TRBJ1-3,15,.,.,CASSFWRGSGNTIYF,TGTGCCAGCAGTTTTTGGAGGGGCTCTGGAAACACCATATATTTT
TRBV9,TRBJ2-5,14,.,.,CASSVGVGGQTQYF,TGTGCCAGCAGCGTAGGCGTGGGAGGACAGACCCAGTACTTC
TRBV11-2,TRBJ2-7,18,.,TRBD2,CASSLDMALAGFSYEQYF,TGTGCCAGCAGCTTAGATATGGCACTAGCGGGATTCTCCTACGAGCAGTACTTC
TRBV19,TRBJ2-3,18,.,.,CASSILITTGLKEDTQYF,TGTGCCAGTAGTATTCTGATTACCACAGGGTTGAAAGAAGATACGCAGTATTTT
TRBV19,TRBJ2-7,14,.,.,CASSTGGHFYEQYF,TGTGCCAGTAGTACGGGCGGACACTTTTACGAGCAGTACTTC
TRBV4-3,TRBJ2-1,17,.,TRBD2,CASSQDLGSGAYNEQFF,TGCGCCAGCAGCCAAGATCTTGGAAGCGGGGCCTACAATGAGCAGTTCTTC
TRBV21-1,TRBJ2-7,16,.,.,CASSPHSVGQPGEQYF,TGTGCCAGCAGCCCCCATTCCGTGGGACAGCCGGGCGAGCAGTACTTC
TRBV7-6,TRBJ2-1,15,.,TRBD1,CASSLSPGGYNEQFF,TGTGCCAGCAGCTTATCTCCAGGGGGCTACAATGAGCAGTTCTTC
TRBV5-6,TRBJ2-1,13,once,.,CASSLGNYNEQFF,TGTGCCAGCAGCTTGGGGAATTACAATGAGCAGTTCTTC
TRBV7-9,TRBJ2-5,16,.,.,CASSLLAGKYQETQYF,TGTGCCAGCAGCTTATTGGCGGGAAAGTACCAAGAGACCCAGTACTTC
TRBV10-1,TRBJ2-7,15,.,TRBD1,CASSEGSGGDDEQYF,TGCGCCAGCAGTGAGGGCTCAGGGGGCGACGACGAGCAGTACTTC
TRBV7-6,TRBJ2-1,15,.,.,CASSSRGVAYNEQFF,TGTGCCAGCAGCTCCCGAGGGGTCGCCTACAATGAGCAGTTCTTC
TRBV4-2,TRBJ1-4,17,.,.,CASSYNPGEGEGEKLFF,TGTGCCAGCAGCTACAACCCGGGCGAAGGGGAGGGAGAAAAACTGTTTTTT
TRBV2,TRBJ1-2,12,once,.,CASSPDNYGYTF,TGTGCCAGCAGCCCGGACAACTATGGCTACACCTTC
TRBV10-1,TRBJ2-4,15,.,.,CASSSGTSKKDIQYF,TGCGCCAGCAGCTCCGGAACAAGTAAGAAGGACATTCAGTACTTC
TRBV27,TRBJ2-7,15,.,TRBD2,CASRTGTKVSREQYF,TGTGCCAGCAGAACCGGGACTAAGGTCTCTCGCGAGCAGTACTTC
TRBV7-9,TRBJ1-2,14,.,.,CASSPGRSTYGYTF,TGTGCCAGCAGTCCCGGCAGGTCGACCTATGGCTACACCTTC
TRBV6-6,TRBJ1-5,12,few,.,CASSYQWRPQHF,TGTGCCAGCAGTTACCAATGGCGGCCCCAGCATTTT
TRBV10-2,TRBJ2-7,13,.,.,CASSPGTMYEQYF,TGCGCCAGCAGTCCCGGGACAATGTACGAGCAGTACTTC
TRBV7-8,TRBJ2-7,13,.,.,CASSLEPIYEQYF,TGTGCCAGCAGCCTAGAACCCATCTACGAGCAGTACTTC
TRBV18,TRBJ2-7,17,.,.,CASSPEDSQGTRYEQYF,TGTGCCAGCTCACCAGAGGACTCCCAGGGCACACGCTACGAGCAGTACTTC
TRBV19,TRBJ2-2,15,.,.,CASRGPDSNTGELFF,TGTGCCAGTCGAGGGCCAGACTCGAACACCGGGGAGCTGTTTTTT
TRBV6-5,TRBJ2-7,16,.,TRBD2,CASSYSSGQQYYEQYF,TGTGCCAGCAGTTACTCTAGCGGGCAGCAGTACTACGAGCAGTACTTC
TRBV7-8,TRBJ1-2,13,.,.,CASSLGQGHGYTF,TGTGCCAGCAGCTTAGGCCAGGGGCATGGCTACACCTTC
TRBV7-9,TRBJ2-1,16,.,.,CASSLFRTPSYNEQFF,TGTGCCAGCAGCTTGTTCCGGACCCCATCCTACAATGAGCAGTTCTTC
TRBV9,TRBJ2-5,17,few,TRBD2,CASSPPSGLAGQETQYF,TGTGCCAGCAGCCCTCCCTCGGGACTAGCTGGCCAAGAGACCCAGTACTTC